This T cell receptor beta chain was recorded in a study of T cells in Graves' hyperthyroidism and ophthalmopathy. General study points: The model foresaw ophthalmopathy a median around 6 months prior to onset.

A remark on this clonotype: The antigen is not known.

Germline CDR1 reads DFQATT; CDR2 reads SNEGSKA (reference sequence). Trimming removed 6 bases at V and 3 bases at J, with 18 bases between. The CDR3 contains 14 residues. More than 8.5 ml of fresh peripheral blood supplied the PBMCs. RNA transcripts were the template for amplifying TCR beta CDR3 regions. HTBI primers were employed in a first-round RT-PCR of the TCR CDR3. TCRdb processed the multiplex PCR reads anew with MiXCR; each CDR3 protein has one entry. The table has a few hundred thousand distinct CDR3 sequences, more than 15% seen once; the top ten hold less than 3.5%. The chain employs TRBV20-1 and TRBJ2-7; possibly TRBD2 for D (7 bases). The receptor was isolated from a woman between 35 and 50 years old with Graves' ophthalmopathy. Material for sequencing was blood. CDR3 region: CSAKGGGAGYEQYF. The CDR3 nucleotides are TGCAGTGCGAAGGGGGGAGGGGCCGGCTACGAGCAGTACTTC.